This TCR beta chain was sequenced for a study of T cells in Graves' hyperthyroidism and ophthalmopathy (dated by TCRdb to between 2018 and 2021). Regarding the complete study: Peripheral blood was collected at initial diagnosis, before any treatment. TCR Vbeta CDR3 sequencing of 120 to 150 peripheral blood samples (fewer than 45 ophthalmopathy, about 75 hyperthyroidism and approximately 17 progressor patients) is reported in the paper. Following sampling, methimazole starting at 30 mg daily was given to hyperthyroidism patients, and high-dose intravenous methylprednisolone was given to ophthalmopathy patients. A discovery cohort of 95 to 100 patients, about 44 with Graves' ophthalmopathy and approximately 57 with stable Graves' hyperthyroidism, was used to find distinguishing TCR V-J signatures. In several Graves' hyperthyroidism patients, the study also compared T-cell repertoires from thyroid tissue with T-cell repertoires from blood. Whether ophthalmopathy could be predicted prospectively was tested in an independent validation cohort made up of 18 to 20 hyperthyroidism patients plus 17 patients who later progressed to ophthalmopathy. The 100 discovery patients were randomly split 7:3 into training and test sets.

This clonotype was detected a few times. The antigen it binds to is not known. Base-call qualities are not available, and no considerably larger clone is one nucleotide away. In the ophthalmopathy patients, disease was moderately to severely active, with a Clinical Activity Score of 3 or more, a NOSPECS grade of 4 or more, and a duration of less than 3 months. Any patient with an uncontrolled infection, another autoimmune disease, pregnancy or lactation was excluded. Diagnoses were established on the basis of clinical symptoms, serum thyroxine and TRAb, thyroid ultrasound, and orbital computed tomography. Ficoll-Paque density gradient centrifugation was used to isolate PBMCs from around 9.1 ml of fresh peripheral blood. Total RNA was extracted using Trizol reagent, and RNA quality was assessed on an Agilent 2100 Bioanalyzer. What the work shows at the level of the full study, not this receptor alone: Blood samples also contained most of the expanded thyroid clonotypes (frequency above 0.001), which suggests that blood repertoires may reflect thyroid immune responses. Sample size was not statistically predetermined, and investigators were not blinded to group allocation. In validation, progression to ophthalmopathy was predicted by the model with approximately 67% sensitivity and under 85% specificity, a median of approximately 6.5 months before onset. In cross-validation, a model built on a 13 V-J signature told ophthalmopathy apart from stable hyperthyroidism with 87.88% sensitivity and about 81% specificity, and in testing the same model reached 80%/75%.

The TCR beta CDR3 regions were amplified from the RNA transcripts. A first-round RT-PCR of the TCR CDR3 used the HTBI primer set with the Qiagen OneStep RT-PCR kit. The libraries were constructed in a second round of multiplex PCR and then size-selected and purified. Paired-end sequencing of the libraries was performed with 100 bp reads on an Illumina HiSeq2000. The original methods were these. SOAPnuke was used to process the raw data, with reads discarded if the reads contained adapters or uncalled bases, had a mean Phred below 15, or lacked an exact constant-primer or identifier match. COPE v1.2.5 was used to merge the high-quality paired reads, and each unique nucleotide sequence was defined as a clonotype. Clonotypes were aligned to IMGT TRBV, TRBD and TRBJ reference segments using MiTCR v1.1. Only V-J combinations with frequency above 0.0001, covering about 99% of repertoires, were analysed. A TCS score was defined as the ratio between F50 (clonal expansion) and ExV (chaos), using BLOSUM62-based TCRdist between CDR3 peptides within each V-J. Welch's t-statistics and random forest reduced fewer than 600 V-J features to roughly 13, which were used in a naive Bayes classifier (R e1071). TCRdb reprocessing: public reads trimmed at Q25 with fastp, clones called with MiXCR, in-frame beta chains kept. Identical CDR3 protein sequences are pooled into one entry, listed with their most common genes and DNA. The V and J calls were determined by TCRdb, not by the authors. For this sample the table gives about 260,000 distinct CDR3 sequences, of which less than 20% were detected only once. The ten largest clones capture around 26% of the sample.

As encoded in the germline V gene (reference sequence), CDR1 is SGHKS while CDR2 is YYEKEE. The CDR3 spans 16 residues, from the cysteine through the phenylalanine. This entry keeps only the CDR3 DNA: 48 bases, framed from base 1. The V end gives up 2 bases and the J end 6 bases, leaving 9 bases in the junction not matched to a gene. The sample comprised blood. The clonotype originates from a woman aged 18-29 years with Graves' ophthalmopathy. This receptor chain uses TRBV5-5 and TRBJ2-2, and 8 junction bases match TRBD2. At the DNA level, the sequence is TGTGCCAGCAGCTTCCTGGCTAGCGGGTTTCCCGGGGAGCTGTTTTTT. Translated, this gives CASSFLASGFPGELFF.